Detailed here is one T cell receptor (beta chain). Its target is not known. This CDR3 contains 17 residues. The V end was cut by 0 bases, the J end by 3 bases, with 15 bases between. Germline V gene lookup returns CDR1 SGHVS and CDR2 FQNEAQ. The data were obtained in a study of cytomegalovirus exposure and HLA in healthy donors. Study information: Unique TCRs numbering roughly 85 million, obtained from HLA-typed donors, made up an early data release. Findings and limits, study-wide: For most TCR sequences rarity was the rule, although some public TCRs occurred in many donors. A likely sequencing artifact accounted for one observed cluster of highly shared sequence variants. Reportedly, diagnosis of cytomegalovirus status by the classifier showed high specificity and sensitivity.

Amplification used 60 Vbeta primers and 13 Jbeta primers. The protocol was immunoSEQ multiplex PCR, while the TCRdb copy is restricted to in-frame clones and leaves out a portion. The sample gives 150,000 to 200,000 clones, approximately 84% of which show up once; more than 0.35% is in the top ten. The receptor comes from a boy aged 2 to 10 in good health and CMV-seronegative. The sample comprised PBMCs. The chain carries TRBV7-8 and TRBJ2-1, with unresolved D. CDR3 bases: TGTGCCAGCAGCTTAGCCTTTAGTGGTTCCGTCTACAATGAGCAGTTCTTC. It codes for CASSLAFSGSVYNEQFF.